Following are 10 T cell receptor beta chains from one sample sequenced in a study of blood T cells in healthy people across ages. Through a sample-barcoded 5' primer and a J-beta primer mix, a second PCR was run for about 6 to 11 cycles. MiXCR was run by TCRdb on the 5' RACE reads, yielding one entry per CDR3 protein. The sample lists 1.5 million to 2 million distinct CDR3 sequences; about 35% were seen once. Sample: blood. The receptors shown here come from a woman younger than 45 in good health.

J is TRBJ1-1 and V is TRBV25-1; D unclear. Trimming left V 3 bases short and J 1 base short, with 12 bases between. The CDR3 is 15 amino acids. Germline assignment: CDR1 MGHDK and CDR2 SYGVNS. CDR3 in amino acids: CASSDFRQKNTEAFF. The CDR3 DNA sequence: TGTGCCAGCAGTGATTTCCGTCAAAAGAACACTGAAGCTTTCTTT.

This chain uses TRBV27 with TRBJ2-4; 8 bases are a match to TRBD1. Germline-derived CDR1 and CDR2 are MNHEY and SMNVEV (reference sequence). CDR3 length: 16 residues. V trimming: 5 bases; J trimming: 3 bases; junction bases outside the gene matches: 9. The CDR3 reads CASSPWTGTGKNIQYF. The CDR3 nucleotides read TGTGCCAGCAGTCCGTGGACAGGGACGGGCAAAAACATTCAGTACTTC.

CDR3 nucleotides: TGCGCCAGCAGCCAAGATGGGCAGGGGGTAGGGGAGCAGTACTTC. It yields the protein CASSQDGQGVGEQYF. The chain is built from TRBV4-1 and TRBJ2-7, with 7 bases aligning to TRBD1. With 0 bases clipped from V and 7 bases from J, the junction kept 9 bases outside the gene matches. From germline, CDR1 is MGHRA and CDR2 YSYEKL. The CDR3 has 15 amino acids.

This chain links TRBV4-1 with TRBJ2-3; possibly TRBD1 for D (5 bases). V dropped 0 bases and J dropped 0 bases, with 13 bases sitting between them. This CDR3 comprises 17 residues. Germline V lookup: CDR1 MGHRA, CDR2 YSYEKL. DNA of the CDR3: TGCGCCAGCAGCCAAGATCTTGGGGCACCTAGCACAGATACGCAGTATTTT. Translating gives CASSQDLGAPSTDTQYF.

The chain recombines TRBV5-1 with TRBJ2-7; 7 positions match TRBD2. The CDR3 is made up of 15 amino acids. V dropped 3 bases and J dropped 2; count of bases not matched to a gene: 8. Germline CDR1 is SGHRS and CDR2 is YFSETQ. The CDR3 coding sequence is TGCGCCAGCAGCTGGAGATGGGGGGGAACCTACGAGCAGTACTTC. Protein product: CASSWRWGGTYEQYF.

J is TRBJ1-1 and V is TRBV5-6; 9 positions agree with TRBD1. The germline CDR1 and CDR2 sequences are SGHDT and YYEEEE. The ends lost 1 base at V and 2 bases at J; junction bases unmatched: 18. The CDR3 has 20 amino acids. The CDR3: CASSLYLGTGIKNRNTEAFF. The CDR3 nucleotides read TGTGCCAGCAGCTTGTATTTAGGGACAGGGATAAAGAACCGAAACACTGAAGCTTTCTTT.

This clonotype came up a few times. The rearrangement uses TRBV6-6 and TRBJ2-1; the D is unclear. The germline gives CDR1 MNHNY, CDR2 SVGAGI (reference sequence). The CDR3 runs to 14 residues. Trimming pared 8 bases from V and 8 bases from J, leaving 19 bases between. CDR3 protein: CASDDGPNVDEQFF. CDR3 DNA: TGTGCCAGCGATGACGGACCCAACGTAGATGAGCAGTTCTTC.

The chain carries TRBV20-1 and TRBJ2-1; 11 bases are shared with TRBD2. Germline V gene lookup returns CDR1 DFQATT and CDR2 SNEGSKA (reference sequence). The CDR3 is 15 residues long. The chain's CDR3 is CSSRQGSGRASEQFF. The CDR3 DNA follows: TGCAGCAGTCGCCAGGGTAGCGGGAGGGCCTCTGAGCAGTTCTTC.

This sequence joins TRBV30 and TRBJ2-5; D call uncertain. The CDR3 has 14 amino acids. Trimming pared 2 bases from V and 1 base from J, leaving 11 bases between. CDR1 GTSNPN and CDR2 SVGIG come from the germline V gene (reference sequence). CDR3 bases: TGTGCCTGGAGTAATAATGGGATCCAAGAGACCCAGTACTTC. Protein product: CAWSNNGIQETQYF.

This clonotype was counted only a few times. V usage is TRBV6-5 and J usage is TRBJ1-2; possible D gene TRBD1, 5 bases. V lost 1 base, J lost 0 bases, and 9 bases lay in between. The length of the CDR3 is 15 residues. Germline CDR1 is MNHEY and CDR2 is SVGAGI. Here the CDR3 reads CASSYWGRTNYGYTF. The CDR3 nucleotides are TGTGCCAGCAGTTACTGGGGCCGAACTAACTATGGCTACACCTTC.